This T cell receptor (beta chain) was identified during a study of vaccination effects on CD4 cells after COVID-19. The CDR3 consists of 15 residues. Germline-derived CDR1 and CDR2 are MNHEY and SVGAGI. J gave up 0 bases and V 7 bases, and 8 bases lay outside the gene matches. TCRdb's copy holds only in-frame clones and misses some; the assay was immunoSEQ multiplex PCR. The table records 30,000 to 40,000 clones, 55% to 75% of them present only once. Before sequencing, viral peptide pools were used by the ViraFEST assay to expand antigen-specific CD4+ T cells. The authors isolated CD4+ T cells after nine to eleven days of culture. Each participant was given two doses of one vaccine (BNT162b2 or mRNA-1273). Remarks on this clone: The antigen remains undetermined.

This specimen consisted of CD4+ T cells from PBMCs cultured with HCoV-229E spike peptides, obtained after COVID-19 vaccination. This chain links TRBV6-5 with TRBJ2-7; 8 nucleotides agree with TRBD2. The TCR was taken from a human donor who received a COVID-19 vaccine. CDR3 region: CASNGGTRLSYEQYF. CDR3 nucleotide sequence: TGTGCCAGCAATGGGGGGACTAGGCTCTCCTACGAGCAGTACTTC.